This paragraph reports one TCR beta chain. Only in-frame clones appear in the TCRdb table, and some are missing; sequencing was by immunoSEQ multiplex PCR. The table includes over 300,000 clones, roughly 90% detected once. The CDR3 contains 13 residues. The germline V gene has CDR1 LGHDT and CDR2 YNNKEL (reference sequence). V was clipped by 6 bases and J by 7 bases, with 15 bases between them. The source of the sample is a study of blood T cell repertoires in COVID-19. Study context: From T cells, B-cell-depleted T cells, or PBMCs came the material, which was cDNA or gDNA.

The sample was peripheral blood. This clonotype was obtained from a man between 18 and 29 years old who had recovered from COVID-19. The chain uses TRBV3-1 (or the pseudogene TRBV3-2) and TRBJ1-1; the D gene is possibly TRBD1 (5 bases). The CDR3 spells CASRGPGGREAFF. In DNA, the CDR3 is TGTGCCAGCAGGGGGCCGGGTGGACGTGAAGCTTTCTTT.